This T cell receptor beta chain was found in a study of cytomegalovirus exposure and HLA in healthy donors. With 7 bases clipped from V and 5 bases from J, the junction kept 6 bases outside the gene matches. CDR3 length: 14 amino acids. Germline V gene data show CDR1 as MNHNS and CDR2 as SASEGT. Study-wide results and caveats: Usually a TCR sequence was rare, but some public TCRs were found in many donors. 164 TCR beta chains were listed as cytomegalovirus-associated. Specific recognition of CMV antigens was confirmed in vitro for a few chains (all CMV-associated).

Profiling relied on immunoSEQ multiplex PCR, and the TCRdb table lists in-frame clones only, not all of them. In the table there are 200,000 to 300,000 clones, 70% to 90% of which are singletons. On this clone itself: Its antigen is as yet unknown.

This chain links TRBV6-1 with TRBJ1-4; 8 nucleotides match TRBD1. The TCR comes from a woman in her twenties or thirties in good health and CMV-seropositive. The sequenced material came from PBMCs. CDR3 bases: TGTGCCAGCATCGACAGGGGCCTGAATGAAAAACTGTTTTTT. Translation: CASIDRGLNEKLFF.